This T cell receptor (beta chain) was identified in a study of blood T cell repertoires in COVID-19. Per the germline V gene, CDR1 is MNHEY and CDR2 is SVGAGI. Trimming left V 0 bases short and J 1 base short, with 10 bases between. This CDR3 has 15 amino acids. The protocol was immunoSEQ multiplex PCR, while the TCRdb copy is restricted to in-frame clones and leaves out a portion. The sample includes hundreds of thousands of clones, almost 85% of them seen just once. The receptor comes from a human donor in a cohort sampled during active COVID-19. Sample: peripheral blood. V and J are TRBV6-5 and TRBJ2-7, with unresolved D. The CDR3 sequence is CASSYSIAGSYEQYF. CDR3 coding DNA: TGTGCCAGCAGTTACTCGATCGCAGGTTCCTACGAGCAGTACTTC.